This T cell receptor (beta chain) is drawn from a study of T cell repertoires in cytomegalovirus infection. TCRdb re-called the reads with MiXCR, one entry per CDR3 protein. The table has some 560,000 distinct CDR3 sequences, about 40% seen once. The CDR3 is 14 amino acids. The V gene's germline CDR1 is SQVTM and CDR2 ANQGSEA. Between the trimmed V and J ends, which lost 4 bases and 9 bases, there was a span of 19 bases. As concerns this clonotype: Antigen unknown.

This clonotype was obtained from a human donor in good health (CMV status not recorded). Some clones in this sample may be carry-over from other donors' samples. V is TRBV29-1 and J is TRBJ2-1, with a weak D call TRBD2 (6 bases). The material sequenced was cultured PBMCs, taken from culture after CMV antigen stimulation. DNA of the CDR3: TGCAGCGTTGGTGAGGGGACTCCGGTCTTTGAGCAGTTCTTC. It yields the protein CSVGEGTPVFEQFF.